The sequence of this TCR beta chain was determined in a study of T cell repertoires in ileal Crohn's disease. Overall study results and limits: Active smokers at surgery had more clonal expansions than non-smokers. Endoscopy was done a median roughly 6.9 months after surgery.

Time point given: neoterminal ileum biopsy at postoperative endoscopy, about 6 months after surgery. Deletions cut 5 bases from V and 3 bases from J, with 17 bases between. The CDR3 contains 16 residues. Germline-derived CDR1 and CDR2 are LNHDA and SQIVND (reference sequence). Libraries were prepared by immunoSEQ multiplex PCR; TCRdb keeps only in-frame clonotypes and omits some of them. The sample records fewer than 6,500 clones, about 77% being singletons. On this clone: Antigen specificity is unknown.

Sequenced sample: ileal tissue. The chain uses TRBV19 and TRBJ2-4; D is unclear. This sequence was found in an adult with Crohn's disease. The CDR3 protein is CASSDDHVTGKNIQYF. The CDR3 DNA follows: TGTGCCAGTAGTGATGACCACGTGACGGGCAAAAACATTCAGTACTTC.